Following are 8 T cell receptor beta chains from one sample sequenced in a study of sequential checkpoint blockade in melanoma. Method: immunoSEQ multiplex PCR; TCRdb's copy keeps in-frame clones and lacks some. The data contain about 18,000 clones, roughly 74% of them singletons. Indicated treatment: randomized to nivolumab then ipilimumab (arm A) or the reverse (arm B). The sample in question was CD8+ T cells sorted from blood (inferred from file names), obtained from a patient given nivolumab and ipilimumab in sequence. Receptors originate from a human donor with melanoma.

The V call is TRBV5-1, the J call TRBJ2-7; D might be TRBD1 (6 bases). The CDR3 length is 15 residues. Germline V gene sequence: CDR1 SGHRS, CDR2 YFSETQ. V lost 4 bases and J 3 bases, leaving 17 bases between the germline ends. CDR3 region: CASSPTIGQLYEQYF. CDR3 nucleotide sequence: TGCGCCAGCAGCCCGACCATAGGACAGCTCTACGAGCAGTACTTC.

The chain uses TRBV11-2 and TRBJ2-3, with D unclear. The CDR3 extends over 14 amino acids. Deletions cut 1 base from V and 0 bases from J, with 5 bases between. CDR1 is SGHAT, CDR2 FQNNGV, per germline. CDR3 sequence reads: CASSLAGSTDTQYF. The DNA of the CDR3 is TGTGCCAGCAGCTTAGCCGGTAGCACAGATACGCAGTATTTT.

The chain links TRBV6-5 to TRBJ1-1, with D perhaps matching TRBD1 (5 bases). This CDR3 has 14 residues. Germline V lookup: CDR1 MNHEY, CDR2 SVGAGI. V lost 2 bases, J lost 10 bases, and 17 bases lay in between. Written as DNA, the CDR3 is TGTGCCAGCAGTTACACGGCAGTTCAGGGTGGAGCTTTCTTT. Protein product: CASSYTAVQGGAFF.

This chain joins TRBV5-6 and TRBJ1-5; possibly TRBD1 for D (5 bases). The V end was cut by 3 bases, the J end by 6 bases, with 7 bases between. Per germline, CDR1 SGHDT and CDR2 YYEEEE. CDR3 length: 12 amino acids. CDR3 bases: TGTGCCAGCAGCTCGGGGGGTCAGCCCCAGCATTTT. Translation gives CASSSGGQPQHF.

This sequence joins TRBV6-5 and TRBJ2-2; TRBD1 matches 7 bases. This CDR3 region has 13 residues. V shed 2 bases, J shed 8 bases, and the junction held 2 bases outside the gene matches. CDR1 is MNHEY, CDR2 SVGAGI, per germline. The CDR3 DNA is TGTGCCAGCAGTTACACAGGGGCGGGGGAGCTGTTTTTT. Protein product: CASSYTGAGELFF.

A few counts support this clone. The V gene is TRBV18, the J gene TRBJ1-5; 10 bases are a match to TRBD1. The V gene end was trimmed by 4 bases and the J gene end by 1 base; junction bases not matched to a gene: 10. This CDR3 has 18 amino acids. Germline V gene data show CDR1 as KGHSH and CDR2 as LQKENI. In DNA form, the CDR3 reads TGTGCCAGCTCACTAACCGGGACAGGGGAAATAAGCAATCAGCCCCAGCATTTT. Its translation is CASSLTGTGEISNQPQHF.

The chain employs TRBV27 and TRBJ2-7, with TRBD2 matching 10 bases. The V segment lost 6 bases and the J segment 6 bases; nucleotides outside the gene matches: 14. Germline CDR1 and CDR2: MNHEY and SMNVEV (reference sequence). This CDR3 spans 16 amino acids. This chain's CDR3 is CASSHLAGVSVVEQYF. In DNA, the CDR3 is TGTGCCAGCAGCCACCTAGCGGGGGTTAGTGTTGTCGAGCAGTACTTC.

The sample holds one count of this clone. The rearrangement uses TRBV7-9 and TRBJ2-2; 12 positions match TRBD2. The CDR3 extends over 15 amino acids. Germline CDR1 reads SEHNR; CDR2 reads FQNEAQ (reference sequence). The ends lost 7 bases at V and 9 bases at J; junction bases unmatched: 9. CDR3 sequence (DNA): TGTGCCAGCACCAATCGACTAGCGGGGGTACGGGAGCTGTTTTTT. It translates to CASTNRLAGVRELFF.